The clone carrying this T cell receptor (beta chain) has just a few counts. No donor was unhealthy or non-Caucasian. The source of the sample is a study of identical twins. TCRdb itself ran the 5' RACE reads through MiXCR, one entry per CDR3 protein. Of some 460,000 distinct CDR3 sequences in the sample, 13% to 15% are singletons; the top ten hold around 0.48%. CDR1 is LGHNA, CDR2 YSLEER, per germline. The J segment lost 8 bases and the V segment lost 8 bases, leaving 8 bases of the junction unmatched. CDR3 length: 15 amino acids. In addition, the sample was reused for a study of yellow fever vaccine responses in identical twins.

What was sequenced was CD4+ T cells sorted from blood. The chain recombines TRBV4-3 with TRBJ2-1, with 14 bases fitting TRBD2. The sequence derives from a woman aged 18-29 years in good health. The CDR3 sequence is CASSEGTSGSDEQFF. DNA for the CDR3: TGCGCCAGCTCCGAGGGGACTAGCGGGAGCGATGAGCAGTTCTTC.